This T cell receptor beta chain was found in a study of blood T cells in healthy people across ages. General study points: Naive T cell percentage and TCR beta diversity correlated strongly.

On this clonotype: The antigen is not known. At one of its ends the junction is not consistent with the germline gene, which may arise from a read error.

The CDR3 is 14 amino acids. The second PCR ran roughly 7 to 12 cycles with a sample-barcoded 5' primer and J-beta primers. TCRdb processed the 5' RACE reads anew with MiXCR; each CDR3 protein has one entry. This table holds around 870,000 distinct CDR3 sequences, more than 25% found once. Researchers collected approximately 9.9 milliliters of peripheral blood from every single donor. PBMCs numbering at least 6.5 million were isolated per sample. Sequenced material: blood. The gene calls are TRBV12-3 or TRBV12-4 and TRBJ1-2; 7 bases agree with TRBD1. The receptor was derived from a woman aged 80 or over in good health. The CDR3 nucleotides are TGTGCCAGCAGTTTTCGGTCAGGGGGTGGTGGCAACACCTTC. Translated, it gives CASSFRSGGGGNTF.